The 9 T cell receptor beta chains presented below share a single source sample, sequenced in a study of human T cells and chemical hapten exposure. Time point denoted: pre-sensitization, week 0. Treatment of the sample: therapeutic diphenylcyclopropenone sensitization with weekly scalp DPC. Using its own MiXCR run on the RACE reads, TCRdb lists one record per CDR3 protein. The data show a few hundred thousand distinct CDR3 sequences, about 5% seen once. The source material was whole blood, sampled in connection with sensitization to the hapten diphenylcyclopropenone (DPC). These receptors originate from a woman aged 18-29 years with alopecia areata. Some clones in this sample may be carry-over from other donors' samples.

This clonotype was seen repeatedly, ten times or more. The CDR3 sequence is CASSRGRTGELFF. The DNA for the CDR3 is TGTGCCAGCAGTCGGGGACGAACCGGGGAGCTGTTTTTT. The V call is TRBV7-9, the J call TRBJ2-2; D tentatively fits TRBD1 or TRBD2 (5 bases each). Germline CDR1 reads SEHNR; CDR2 reads FQNEAQ (reference sequence). The CDR3 is made up of 13 amino acids. V was cut by 6 bases and J by 5 bases, with 10 bases left in between.

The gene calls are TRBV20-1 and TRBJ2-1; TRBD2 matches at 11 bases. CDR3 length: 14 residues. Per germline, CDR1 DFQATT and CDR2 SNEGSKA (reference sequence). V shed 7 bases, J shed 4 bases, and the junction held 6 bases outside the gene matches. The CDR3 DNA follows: TGCAGTGGCACGATAGCGGGGGGGTACAATGAGCAGTTCTTC. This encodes CSGTIAGGYNEQFF.

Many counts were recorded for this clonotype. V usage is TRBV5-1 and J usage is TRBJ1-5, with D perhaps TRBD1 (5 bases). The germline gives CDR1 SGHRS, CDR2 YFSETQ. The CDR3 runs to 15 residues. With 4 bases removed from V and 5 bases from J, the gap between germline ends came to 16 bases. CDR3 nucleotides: TGCGCCAGCAGCCCGAGCGGGGGGGTCTATCAGCCCCAGCATTTT. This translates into CASSPSGGVYQPQHF.

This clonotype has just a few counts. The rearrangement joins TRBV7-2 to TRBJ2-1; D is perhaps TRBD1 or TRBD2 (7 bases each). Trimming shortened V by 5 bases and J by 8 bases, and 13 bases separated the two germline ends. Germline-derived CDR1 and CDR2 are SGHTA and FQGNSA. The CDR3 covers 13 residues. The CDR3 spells CASSQGGADEQFF. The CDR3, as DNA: TGTGCCAGCAGCCAGGGGGGGGCCGATGAGCAGTTCTTC.

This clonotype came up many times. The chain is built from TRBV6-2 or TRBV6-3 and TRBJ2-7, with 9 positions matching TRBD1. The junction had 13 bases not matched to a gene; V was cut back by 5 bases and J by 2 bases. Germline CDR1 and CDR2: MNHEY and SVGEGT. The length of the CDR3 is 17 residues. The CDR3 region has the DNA TGTGCCAGCAGTCACCCCCGGACAGGGGCCCCTACCTACGAGCAGTACTTC. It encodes CASSHPRTGAPTYEQYF.

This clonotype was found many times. CDR3 bases: TGTGCCAGCAGCGTAGCTCCGACTAGCGGGGGGCAGAATGAGCAGTTCTTC. This gives the protein CASSVAPTSGGQNEQFF. This sequence joins TRBV9 and TRBJ2-1; TRBD2 aligns across 13 bases. The CDR3 totals 17 residues. V trimming: 0 bases; J trimming: 7 bases; junction bases outside the gene matches: 7. Looked up from germline, CDR1 is SGDLS and CDR2 is YYNGEE.

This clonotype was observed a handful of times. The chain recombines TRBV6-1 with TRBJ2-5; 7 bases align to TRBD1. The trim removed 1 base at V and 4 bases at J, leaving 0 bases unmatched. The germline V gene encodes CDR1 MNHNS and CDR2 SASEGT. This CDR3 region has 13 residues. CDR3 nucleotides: TGTGCCAGCAGTGAAGACAGGGGAGAGACCCAGTACTTC. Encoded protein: CASSEDRGETQYF.

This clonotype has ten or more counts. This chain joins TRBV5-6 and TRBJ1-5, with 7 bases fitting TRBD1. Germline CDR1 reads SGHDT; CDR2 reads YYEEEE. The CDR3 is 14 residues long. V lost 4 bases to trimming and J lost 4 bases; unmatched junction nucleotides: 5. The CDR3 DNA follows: TGTGCCAGCAGCAGAATACAGGGGAATCAGCCCCAGCATTTT. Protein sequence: CASSRIQGNQPQHF. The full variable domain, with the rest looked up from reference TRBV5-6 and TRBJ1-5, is DAGVTQSPTHLIKTRGQQVTLRCSPKSGHDTVSWYQQALGQGPQFIFQYYEEEERQRGNFPDRFSGHQFPNYSSELNVNALLLGDSALYLCASSRIQGNQPQHFGDGTRLSIL.

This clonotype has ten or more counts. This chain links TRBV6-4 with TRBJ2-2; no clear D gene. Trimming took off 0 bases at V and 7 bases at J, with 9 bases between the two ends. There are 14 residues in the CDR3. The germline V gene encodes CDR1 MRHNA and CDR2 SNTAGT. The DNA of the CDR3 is TGTGCCAGCAGTGACTCGTCTAGACGCGGGGAGCTGTTTTTT. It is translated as CASSDSSRRGELFF.